This T cell receptor (beta chain) was sequenced in a study of blood T cell repertoires in COVID-19. Study context: PBMCs, B-cell-depleted T cells, or T cells provided the cDNA or gDNA that made up the material.

Notes on this clone: This same CDR3 is encoded by further DNA sequences in the sample.

Per the authors' pipeline: Estimates of nucleated cell counts were drawn from the amplification of reference gene primers. The assay was immunoSEQ multiplex PCR, and TCRdb's table has in-frame clones only and misses some. V and J calls and clone size are those listed in that table; D and trimming were worked out from the DNA. The sample records approximately 190,000 clones, 87% being singletons. The CDR3 is 16 amino acids. V lost 0 bases to trimming and J lost 0 bases, with 10 bases between them. Germline CDR1 SGHRS, CDR2 YFSETQ. Sequencing input: peripheral blood. The chain is built from TRBV5-1 and TRBJ1-3; D is undetermined. The clonotype originates from a man in his 60s with active or convalescent COVID-19. CDR3 in amino acids: CASSLGAQSSGNTIYF. In DNA, the CDR3 is TGCGCCAGCAGCTTGGGGGCACAGTCCTCTGGAAACACCATATATTTT.